These 29 T cell receptor beta chains came from one sample sequenced in a study of cytomegalovirus exposure and HLA in healthy donors. PCR involved 60 Vbeta and 13 Jbeta primers. The repertoire was sequenced with immunoSEQ multiplex PCR; TCRdb's copy has only in-frame clones and lacks some. The sample lists around 150,000 clones, approximately 77% seen once, with approximately 7% in the top ten. The specimen was PBMCs. The origin of the receptors is a male donor in good health and CMV-seropositive.

This clone was detected once. The chain links TRBV5-1 to TRBJ1-5, with a possible D match to TRBD1 (5 bases). The CDR3 totals 15 residues. The germline V gene has CDR1 SGHRS and CDR2 YFSETQ. V gave up 2 bases and J gave up 7 bases, with 16 bases separating them. The CDR3 DNA reads as TGCGCCAGCAGCTTTGCGGGGGGAAGAGGCCAGCCCCAGCATTTT. Protein sequence: CASSFAGGRGQPQHF.

A few counts support this clone. V usage is TRBV7-8 and J usage is TRBJ1-4, with TRBD1 identical over 9 bases. The CDR3 is made up of 16 amino acids. V shed 5 bases and J 6 bases; nucleotides not matched to a gene: 10. Germline assignment: CDR1 SGHVS and CDR2 FQNEAQ. CDR3 DNA sequence: TGTGCCAGCAGCCCCGGACAGGGGTGGGTCTATGAAAAACTGTTTTTT. Translating gives CASSPGQGWVYEKLFF.

The chain is built from TRBV2 and TRBJ1-2; D gene ambiguous. Trimming took 7 bases from V and 4 from J, leaving 28 bases between them. CDR1 and CDR2 from the germline V gene are SNHLY and FYNNEI. The CDR3 has 18 amino acids. The CDR3 loop is CASTTRAGRYPNVYGYTF. In DNA, the CDR3 is TGTGCCAGCACCACTCGGGCGGGCAGATACCCCAACGTCTATGGCTACACCTTC. Full variable domain (remainder filled in from reference TRBV2 and TRBJ1-2): EPEVTQTPSHQVTQMGQEVILRCVPISNHLYFYWYRQILGQKVEFLVSFYNNEISEKSEIFDDQFSVERPDGSNFTLKIRSTKLEDSAMYFCASTTRAGRYPNVYGYTFGSGTRLTVV.

The chain is built from TRBV4-3 and TRBJ2-2; 9 bases are a match to TRBD2. CDR1 is LGHNA and CDR2 is YSLEER in the germline V gene. The CDR3 extends over 18 amino acids. J lost 1 base, V lost 1 base, and 7 bases had no gene match. The CDR3: CASSQGNSGGGNTGELFF. The CDR3 DNA reads as TGCGCCAGCAGCCAAGGTAATAGCGGGGGTGGGAACACCGGGGAGCTGTTTTTT.

This chain connects TRBV4-3 to TRBJ2-5; TRBD2 aligns across 11 bases. The CDR3 extends over 16 amino acids. Per the germline V gene, CDR1 is LGHNA and CDR2 is YSLEER. V was pared by 4 bases and J by 5 bases, with 9 bases of the junction left unmatched. This CDR3 is CASSPRGLAVEETQYF. In DNA, the CDR3 is TGCGCCAGCAGCCCACGGGGACTAGCGGTGGAGGAGACCCAGTACTTC.

The rearrangement links TRBV30 to TRBJ2-5; 7 bases fit TRBD1. The CDR3 contains 13 residues. CDR1 is GTSNPN and CDR2 is SVGIG in the germline V gene (reference sequence). Losses at the gene ends were 0 bases for V and 2 bases for J; bases not matched to a gene: 0. This CDR3 is CAWSVRGQETQYF. The DNA of the CDR3 is TGTGCCTGGAGTGTCAGGGGGCAAGAGACCCAGTACTTC. Drawing the rest from reference TRBV30 and TRBJ2-5, the complete variable domain is SQTIHQWPATLVQPVGSPLSLECTVEGTSNPNLYWYRQAAGRGLQLLFYSVGIGQISSEVPQNLSASRPQDRQFILSSKKLLLSDSGFYLCAWSVRGQETQYFGPGTRLLVL.

The DNA of the CDR3 is TGTGCCAGCAGTTACTCCGGACAGGGCGGTCAGCCCCAGCATTTT. Translating gives CASSYSGQGGQPQHF. The chain combines TRBV6-6 with TRBJ1-5, with TRBD1 matching over 8 bases. The germline CDR1 and CDR2 sequences are MNHNY and SVGAGI (reference sequence). The CDR3 runs to 15 residues. V was clipped by 0 bases and J by 6 bases; unmatched bases: 4.

J is TRBJ1-2 and V is TRBV5-6; 8 nucleotides line up with TRBD1. Trimming cost V 4 bases and J 3 bases; bases outside gene matches: 11. This CDR3 contains 16 residues. Germline V gene data show CDR1 as SGHDT and CDR2 as YYEEEE. CDR3 DNA sequence: TGTGCCAGCAGCCCGGACAGGGTTAACGTTGACTATGGCTACACCTTC. It is translated as CASSPDRVNVDYGYTF.

V and J are TRBV2 and TRBJ1-5, with D possibly TRBD1 on 5 matching bases. This CDR3 spans 13 amino acids. CDR1 SNHLY and CDR2 FYNNEI come from the germline V gene. V lost 6 bases, J lost 2 bases, and 8 bases lay in between. The CDR3 DNA follows: TGTGCCAGCAGGCCGACAGGCAATCAGCCCCAGCATTTT. It is translated as CASRPTGNQPQHF. The entire variable domain, with the rest obtained from reference TRBV2 and TRBJ1-5, is as follows: EPEVTQTPSHQVTQMGQEVILRCVPISNHLYFYWYRQILGQKVEFLVSFYNNEISEKSEIFDDQFSVERPDGSNFTLKIRSTKLEDSAMYFCASRPTGNQPQHFGDGTRLSIL.

The V call is TRBV7-3, the J call TRBJ2-4; weak D call: TRBD1 (6 bases). CDR3 size: 15 residues. Germline loops: CDR1 SGHTA, CDR2 FQGTGA. The ends were cut back, 5 bases at V and 7 bases at J, with 18 bases in the middle. The CDR3 here is CASSPQVSGGNIQYF. CDR3 in DNA: TGTGCCAGCAGCCCGCAAGTGAGTGGGGGCAACATTCAGTACTTC.

This clone is categorized as medium-sized. The J gene is TRBJ2-7, the V gene TRBV2; 9 nucleotides agree with TRBD1. The ends lost 7 bases at V and 4 bases at J; junction bases unmatched: 5. Germline lookup yields CDR1 SNHLY and CDR2 FYNNEI. The length of the CDR3 is 13 residues. CDR3 coding DNA: TGTGCCAGCAAGGGACAGGGAGAATACGAGCAGTACTTC. This translates into CASKGQGEYEQYF.

CDR3 sequence (DNA): TGTGCCAGCAGCGCAGCCATGGGGGGCTATGGCTACACCTTC. It is translated as CASSAAMGGYGYTF. The rearrangement uses TRBV9 and TRBJ1-2; possibly TRBD1 for D (5 bases). This CDR3 is built from 14 residues. V was clipped by 3 bases and J by 4 bases, with 13 bases between them. Germline V gives CDR1 SGDLS, CDR2 YYNGEE.

V is TRBV6-6 and J is TRBJ2-5; weak D call: TRBD2 (7 bases). The CDR3 has 14 amino acids. V dropped 7 bases and J dropped 7 bases, with 19 bases sitting between them. The germline V gene encodes CDR1 MNHNY and CDR2 SVGAGI (reference sequence). CDR3 nucleotide sequence: TGTGCCAGCACCCAAGGGGGGGGTGGAGGGACCCAGTACTTC. Protein product: CASTQGGGGGTQYF.

This chain links TRBV30 with TRBJ1-2; D ambiguous. V was pared by 3 bases and J by 8 bases, with 13 bases between. Looked up from germline, CDR1 is GTSNPN and CDR2 is SVGIG (reference sequence). This CDR3 region has 12 residues. The CDR3 region is CAWSDTWVGYTF. DNA for the CDR3: TGTGCCTGGAGCGACACATGGGTGGGCTACACCTTC.

V usage is TRBV11-2 and J usage is TRBJ2-5; D is undetermined. The V gene lost 1 base and the J gene lost 5 bases, with 11 bases spanning the gap. Germline CDR1 is SGHAT and CDR2 is FQNNGV. The CDR3 runs to 14 residues. CDR3 DNA: TGTGCCAGCAGCTTAGGGCCCGCCCAGGAGACCCAGTACTTC. It translates to CASSLGPAQETQYF. The full variable domain, completed using reference TRBV11-2 and TRBJ2-5, is EAGVAQSPRYKIIEKRQSVAFWCNPISGHATLYWYQQILGQGPKLLIQFQNNGVVDDSQLPKDRFSAERLKGVDSTLKIQPAKLEDSAVYLCASSLGPAQETQYFGPGTRLLVL.

The CDR3 loop is CASSQFKNTEAFF. For the CDR3, the DNA is TGTGCCAGCAGCCAATTCAAGAACACTGAAGCTTTCTTT. The rearrangement joins TRBV6-5 to TRBJ1-1; D not certain. CDR1 is MNHEY, CDR2 SVGAGI, per germline. Deletions cut 6 bases from V and 1 base from J, with 9 bases between. This CDR3 comprises 13 residues.

As DNA, the CDR3 is TGTGCCAGTAGTAGACTAGGTAGGGAGACCCAGTACTTC. It encodes CASSRLGRETQYF. The J gene is TRBJ2-5, the V gene TRBV19, with D possibly being TRBD2 (6 bases). The CDR3 consists of 13 residues. Germline CDR1 is LNHDA and CDR2 is SQIVND (reference sequence). Trimming cost V 4 bases and J 5 bases, with 11 bases left between them.

This chain uses TRBV9 with TRBJ2-3; 13 bases fit TRBD2. Germline CDR1 reads SGDLS; CDR2 reads YYNGEE. The CDR3 runs 15 residues. Trimming removed 5 bases from V and 7 bases from J; junction bases left unmatched: 7. DNA of the CDR3: TGTGCCAGCAGTACTAGCGGGGGGGCCGTGAATACGCAGTATTTT. It encodes CASSTSGGAVNTQYF.

V usage is TRBV6-6 and J usage is TRBJ1-2; D may be TRBD1 (5 bases). There are 14 residues in the CDR3. The V gene's germline CDR1 is MNHNY and CDR2 SVGAGI (reference sequence). The V gene lost 2 bases and the J gene lost 4 bases, with 11 bases spanning the gap. As DNA, the CDR3 is TGTGCCAGCAGTTACGAAAGGGGAGGCTATGGCTACACCTTC. Residues: CASSYERGGYGYTF.

The DNA for the CDR3 is TGTGCCAGCAGTTACTCCGACCTAGCGGCAAACACCATATATTTT. It yields the protein CASSYSDLAANTIYF. V usage is TRBV6-5 and J usage is TRBJ1-3; D is uncertain. Trimming took 0 bases from V and 6 from J, leaving 12 bases between them. Germline-derived CDR1 and CDR2 are MNHEY and SVGAGI. The CDR3 loop spans 15 amino acids.

In this sample, this clone turned up once. The chain joins TRBV7-2 to TRBJ2-5; a weak D match, TRBD2 (5 bases). V dropped 4 bases and J dropped 5 bases, with 8 bases sitting between them. This CDR3 contains 12 residues. Germline V gene sequence: CDR1 SGHTA, CDR2 FQGNSA. CDR3: CASSYSAETQYF. Here the CDR3 DNA reads TGTGCCAGCAGCTATAGCGCGGAGACCCAGTACTTC.

Concerning this clone: Without the conserved terminal phenylalanine or tryptophan, this CDR3 likely stems from a read error. Because the CDR3's place on the DNA is in doubt, the DNA is left out and the CDR3 is given as listed by TCRdb. This chain joins TRBV5-8 and TRBJ1-4. The CDR3 length equals 13 residues, ends included. The V gene's germline CDR1 is SGHTS and CDR2 YDEGEE. CDR3 sequence: CASSLRGEIGTYL.

The chain has TRBV4-1 and TRBJ2-7, with 7 bases matching TRBD2. The CDR3 has 14 amino acids. J lost 4 bases, V lost 0 bases, and 3 bases had no gene match. Germline assignment: CDR1 MGHRA and CDR2 YSYEKL. The CDR3 DNA is TGCGCCAGCAGCCAAGAAGCGGGGACTTACGAGCAGTACTTC. This translates into CASSQEAGTYEQYF.

This chain connects TRBV18 to TRBJ2-2, with 9 bases matching TRBD1. This CDR3 has 16 amino acids. V shed 3 bases, J shed 0 bases, and the junction held 2 bases outside the gene matches. Looked up from germline, CDR1 is KGHSH and CDR2 is LQKENI. The CDR3 nucleotides are TGTGCCAGCTCACCTAGGGACAGGGCGAACACCGGGGAGCTGTTTTTT. As protein: CASSPRDRANTGELFF.

The chain carries TRBV10-3 and TRBJ2-3; 12 nucleotides align to TRBD2. From germline, CDR1 is ENHRY and CDR2 SYGVKD. The CDR3 has 17 residues. V was pared by 6 bases and J by 1 base, with 8 bases of the junction left unmatched. The CDR3 region has the DNA TGTGCCATCAGCAATGGGACTAGCGGGCGGCGCACAGATACGCAGTATTTT. As protein: CAISNGTSGRRTDTQYF.

J is TRBJ2-1 and V is TRBV13; weak D call: TRBD2 (6 bases). Trimming removed 5 bases at V and 10 bases at J, with 12 bases between. This CDR3 spans 12 amino acids. Germline CDR1 reads PRHDT; CDR2 reads FYEKMQ (reference sequence). CDR3 nucleotide sequence: TGTGCCAGCAGCGGGGGGTCTTTGGAGCAGTTCTTC. It encodes CASSGGSLEQFF.

The chain is built from TRBV18 and TRBJ2-2, with TRBD1 identical over 8 bases. The V gene's germline CDR1 is KGHSH and CDR2 LQKENI. Trimming took 7 bases from V and 7 from J; bases not matched to a gene: 14. CDR3 length: 16 residues. The CDR3 here is CASFPGGDADGGELFF. CDR3 nucleotide sequence: TGTGCCAGCTTCCCAGGGGGCGACGCCGATGGCGGGGAGCTGTTTTTT.

V and J are TRBV6-4 and TRBJ2-2; D remains unclear. V was clipped by 2 bases and J by 3 bases, with 4 bases between them. The CDR3 is 13 amino acids. Per the germline V gene, CDR1 is MRHNA and CDR2 is SNTAGT. This CDR3 is CASSDGDTGELFF. CDR3 in DNA: TGTGCCAGCAGTGACGGAGACACCGGGGAGCTGTTTTTT.

This chain uses TRBV7-3 with TRBJ2-1; a weak D match, TRBD1 (5 bases). Germline lookup yields CDR1 SGHTA and CDR2 FQGTGA. This CDR3 contains 15 residues. The V end lost 4 bases, the J end lost 0 bases, and 10 bases lay between the germline ends. CDR3 protein: CASSWGSSSYNEQFF. The CDR3, as DNA: TGTGCCAGCAGCTGGGGCAGCAGCTCCTACAATGAGCAGTTCTTC.